One sample yielded the 20 T cell receptor beta chains listed below, sequenced in a study of T cell responses to AZD1222 COVID-19 vaccine. TCRdb's copy holds only in-frame clones and misses some; the assay was immunoSEQ multiplex PCR. The data hold about 140,000 clones, with roughly 89% observed a single time. The sample was peripheral blood, taken 28 days after the second dose of the MenACWY control vaccine. All receptors come from an adult who received the MenACWY meningococcal vaccine as a control.

The chain employs TRBV10-3 and TRBJ2-3; the match to TRBD1 covers 10 bases. CDR3 length equals 14 residues. Germline V gives CDR1 ENHRY, CDR2 SYGVKD. Trimming removed 10 bases from V and 5 bases from J; junction bases left unmatched: 9. The CDR3 DNA is TGTGCCAGCGGACCGGGACAGGGGAAAGATACGCAGTATTTT. Its translation is CASGPGQGKDTQYF.

The chain is built from TRBV19 and TRBJ2-1, with TRBD2 matching 8 bases. With V trimmed by 4 bases and J by 3 bases, 5 bases remained unmatched. This CDR3 is built from 15 residues. Germline-derived CDR1 and CDR2 are LNHDA and SQIVND (reference sequence). The CDR3 loop reads CASSKVAGSYNEQFF. The CDR3 coding sequence is TGTGCCAGTAGTAAGGTAGCGGGAAGCTACAATGAGCAGTTCTTC.

This chain links TRBV19 with TRBJ2-4; 9 bases align to TRBD1. CDR3 length: 14 amino acids. After removal of 8 bases from V and 2 bases from J, the junction contained 4 bases not matched to a gene. CDR1 LNHDA and CDR2 SQIVND come from the germline V gene (reference sequence). CDR3 in DNA: TGTGCCAGTTGGGACAGGGACTCCAAAAACATTCAGTACTTC. It codes for CASWDRDSKNIQYF.

The V gene is TRBV5-1, the J gene TRBJ1-4; possibly TRBD1 for D (5 bases). The CDR3 covers 16 residues. The ends were cut back, 0 bases at V and 4 bases at J, with 13 bases in the middle. Per the germline V gene, CDR1 is SGHRS and CDR2 is YFSETQ. The CDR3 coding sequence is TGCGCCAGCAGCTTGGGGTCTGGAGGGGTTAATGAAAAACTGTTTTTT. It is translated as CASSLGSGGVNEKLFF.

The V and J genes are TRBV18 and TRBJ1-3, with D uncertain. CDR1 and CDR2 (germline): KGHSH, LQKENI. Trimming took 6 bases from V and 0 from J, leaving 18 bases between them. This CDR3 comprises 17 residues. The CDR3 DNA reads as TGTGCCAGCTCGCCCAACGCAATCGGAAGCTCTGGAAACACCATATATTTT. This sequence encodes CASSPNAIGSSGNTIYF.

The J gene is TRBJ1-6, the V gene TRBV18, with TRBD1 as a possible D gene (5 bases). Trimming cost V 3 bases and J 5 bases, with 11 bases left between them. Germline V CDR1 and CDR2: KGHSH, LQKENI. There are 15 residues in the CDR3. DNA for the CDR3: TGTGCCAGCTCACCCCTAGGACAAAATAATTCACCCCTCCACTTT. Its protein is CASSPLGQNNSPLHF.

The chain links TRBV6-5 to TRBJ1-1; TRBD1 might be the D (6 bases). CDR1 is MNHEY, CDR2 SVGAGI, per germline. V lost 3 bases, J lost 1 base, and 12 bases lay in between. The CDR3 has 15 residues. CDR3 in amino acids: CASSYGRRGNTEAFF. CDR3 coding DNA: TGTGCCAGCAGTTATGGCCGCAGGGGGAACACTGAAGCTTTCTTT.

For the CDR3, the DNA is TGTGCCAGCAGTCACCCGGGACAGAATCAGCCCCAGCATTTT. It encodes CASSHPGQNQPQHF. The chain joins TRBV7-9 to TRBJ1-5; 7 bases are shared with TRBD1. This CDR3 is 14 amino acids long. Germline V CDR1 and CDR2: SEHNR, FQNEAQ (reference sequence). J lost 4 bases, V lost 6 bases, and 6 bases had no gene match.

The sample holds one count of this clone. This chain links TRBV9 with TRBJ2-1, with 9 bases identical to TRBD2. There are 15 residues in the CDR3. Germline V gives CDR1 SGDLS, CDR2 YYNGEE. V gave up 4 bases and J gave up 3 bases; unmatched junction bases: 5. Here the CDR3 reads CASSLSGGLYNEQFF. CDR3 nucleotide sequence: TGTGCCAGCAGCCTCAGCGGGGGGCTCTACAATGAGCAGTTCTTC.

The chain joins TRBV7-3 to TRBJ2-1, with 10 bases aligning to TRBD2. CDR1 is SGHTA and CDR2 is FQGTGA in the germline V gene. V lost 5 bases to trimming and J lost 9 bases; unmatched junction nucleotides: 13. The CDR3 has 16 residues. CDR3 region: CASSLLTSGIAGEQFF. The DNA for the CDR3 is TGTGCCAGCAGCCTACTCACTAGCGGGATCGCGGGTGAGCAGTTCTTC.

In this sample, this clone turned up once. The V call is TRBV29-1, the J call TRBJ2-5, with 8 bases fitting TRBD1. The CDR3 has 13 amino acids. Germline V lookup: CDR1 SQVTM, CDR2 ANQGSEA. V shed 7 bases and J 5 bases; nucleotides not matched to a gene: 9. The CDR3 sequence is CSGGQGDGETQYF. CDR3 nucleotide sequence: TGCAGCGGAGGACAGGGCGACGGGGAGACCCAGTACTTC.

The J gene is TRBJ2-7, the V gene TRBV27; 7 positions match TRBD2. J gave up 1 base and V 7 bases, and 10 bases lay outside the gene matches. Germline V gene lookup returns CDR1 MNHEY and CDR2 SMNVEV (reference sequence). The CDR3 contains 15 residues. The CDR3 sequence is CASTLVWGGSYEQYF. Here the CDR3 DNA reads TGTGCCAGCACCCTCGTATGGGGGGGTTCCTACGAGCAGTACTTC.

The V gene is TRBV18, the J gene TRBJ2-7, with TRBD2 matching 9 bases. CDR3 size: 15 residues. The germline CDR1 and CDR2 sequences are KGHSH and LQKENI. J lost 2 bases, V lost 5 bases, and 7 bases had no gene match. The CDR3 reads CASSSGGGRAYEQYF. The CDR3 region has the DNA TGTGCCAGCTCATCCGGAGGCGGGAGGGCCTACGAGCAGTACTTC.

The J gene is TRBJ2-2, the V gene TRBV19, with D unresolved. The CDR3 length is 12 residues. V lost 6 bases, J lost 6 bases, and 8 bases lay in between. Germline V lookup: CDR1 LNHDA, CDR2 SQIVND (reference sequence). In nucleotides, the CDR3 is TGTGCCAGTAGCACCTCGGCCGGGGAGCTGTTTTTT. Protein product: CASSTSAGELFF.

The table lists this clone with a count of one. The chain uses TRBV12-3 or TRBV12-4 and TRBJ2-3; D unresolved. V was shortened by 4 bases and J by 2 bases, with 7 bases between the two germline ends. This CDR3 region has 13 residues. The CDR3 nucleotides are TGTGCCAGCAGTTATGGCCACACAGATACGCAGTATTTT. Encoded protein: CASSYGHTDTQYF.

The chain uses TRBV19 and TRBJ2-1; 7 bases match TRBD2. The CDR3 runs 14 residues. V dropped 5 bases and J dropped 1; count of bases not matched to a gene: 2. CDR1 is LNHDA and CDR2 is SQIVND in the germline V gene (reference sequence). The CDR3 DNA reads as TGTGCCAGTAGTTCCGGGAGGTCCTACAATGAGCAGTTCTTC. This codes for CASSSGRSYNEQFF.

This chain uses TRBV4-3 with TRBJ2-7; D might be TRBD1 (6 bases). Germline loops: CDR1 LGHNA, CDR2 YSLEER. V lost 1 base and J 3 bases, leaving 13 bases between the germline ends. The CDR3 loop spans 15 amino acids. This CDR3 is CASSQGYRENYEQYF. Written as DNA, the CDR3 is TGCGCCAGCAGCCAAGGGTACAGGGAGAACTACGAGCAGTACTTC.

This chain joins TRBV28 and TRBJ1-6; D gene ambiguous. The germline V gene has CDR1 MDHEN and CDR2 SYDVKM. This CDR3 has 14 residues. V lost 5 bases and J lost 4, with 9 bases in between. In nucleotides, the CDR3 is TGTGCCAGCAGTCCCCTGGTTTATAATTCACCCCTCCACTTT. This codes for CASSPLVYNSPLHF.

The rearrangement links TRBV5-7 to TRBJ2-1; D might be TRBD2 (6 bases). TRBV5-7 is known as an ORF, though its function is uncertain. This CDR3 has 12 residues. Trimming pared 4 bases from V and 16 bases from J, leaving 18 bases between. The DNA of the CDR3 is TGTGCCAGCAGCCCCTTCGGGACTTCTCAATTCTTC. It is translated as CASSPFGTSQFF.

V and J are TRBV5-1 and TRBJ1-2, with D hard to call. Trimming shortened V by 0 bases and J by 6 bases, and 12 bases separated the two germline ends. This CDR3 comprises 14 residues. Per the germline V gene, CDR1 is SGHRS and CDR2 is YFSETQ. This CDR3 reads CASSLALAADGYTF. CDR3 nucleotide sequence: TGCGCCAGCAGCTTGGCCTTGGCAGCCGATGGCTACACCTTC.